This T cell receptor beta chain was profiled in a study of OX40 agonist ivuxolimab in advanced cancers. The method was immunoSEQ multiplex PCR; TCRdb's version includes in-frame clones alone and lacks a portion of them. This sample has over 30,000 clones, with roughly four fifths found just once. Germline V CDR1 and CDR2: MNHNS, SASEGT. Trimming removed 2 bases at V and 4 bases at J, with 3 bases between. The CDR3 consists of 12 residues. The TCR was taken from an adult with an advanced solid tumor such as melanoma, head and neck, liver or kidney cancer. The sequenced sample was CD4+ or CD8+ T cells sorted from blood, obtained in a trial of the OX40 agonist ivuxolimab. The chain joins TRBV6-1 to TRBJ1-5; D not resolved. The CDR3 here is CASSELNQPQHF. In nucleotides, the CDR3 is TGTGCCAGCAGTGAATTGAATCAGCCCCAGCATTTT.